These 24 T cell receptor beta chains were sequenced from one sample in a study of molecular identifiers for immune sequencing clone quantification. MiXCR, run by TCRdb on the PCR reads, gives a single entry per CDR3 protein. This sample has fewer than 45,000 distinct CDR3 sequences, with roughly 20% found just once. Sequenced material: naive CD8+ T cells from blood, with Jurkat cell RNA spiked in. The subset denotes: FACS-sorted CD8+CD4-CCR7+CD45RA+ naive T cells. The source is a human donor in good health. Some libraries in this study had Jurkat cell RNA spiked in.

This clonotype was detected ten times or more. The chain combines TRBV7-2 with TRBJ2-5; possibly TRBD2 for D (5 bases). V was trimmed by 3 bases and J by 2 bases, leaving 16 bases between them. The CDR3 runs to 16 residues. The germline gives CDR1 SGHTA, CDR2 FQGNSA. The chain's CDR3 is CASSFGVRASQETQYF. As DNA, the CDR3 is TGTGCCAGCAGCTTTGGGGTGAGGGCCTCGCAAGAGACCCAGTACTTC.

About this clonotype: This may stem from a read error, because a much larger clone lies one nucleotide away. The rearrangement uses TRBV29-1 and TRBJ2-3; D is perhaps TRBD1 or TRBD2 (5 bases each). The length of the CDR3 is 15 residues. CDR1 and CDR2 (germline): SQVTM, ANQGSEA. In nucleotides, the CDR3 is TGCGGCGTTGAAGTTAGACTATCAGGGTCAGATACGCAGTATTTT. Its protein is CGVEVRLSGSDTQYF.

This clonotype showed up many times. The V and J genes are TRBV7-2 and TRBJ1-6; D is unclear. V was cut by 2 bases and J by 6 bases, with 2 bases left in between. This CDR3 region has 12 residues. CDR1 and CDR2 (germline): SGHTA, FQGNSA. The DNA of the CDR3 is TGTGCCAGCAGCTTAACTAATTCACCCCTCCACTTT. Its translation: CASSLTNSPLHF. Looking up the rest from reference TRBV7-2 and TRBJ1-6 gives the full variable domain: GAGVSQSPSNKVTEKGKDVELRCDPISGHTALYWYRQSLGQGLEFLIYFQGNSAPDKSGLPSDRFSAERTGGSVSTLTIQRTQQEDSAVYLCASSLTNSPLHFGNGTRLTVT.

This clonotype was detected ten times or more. CDR3 bases: TGCAGTGCTCCCGACAGGGTCCATGGCTACACCTTC. Translated, it gives CSAPDRVHGYTF. J is TRBJ1-2 and V is TRBV20-1; 7 bases align to TRBD1. Germline CDR1 DFQATT, CDR2 SNEGSKA (reference sequence). The CDR3 consists of 12 residues. V dropped 5 bases and J dropped 6; count of bases not matched to a gene: 6.

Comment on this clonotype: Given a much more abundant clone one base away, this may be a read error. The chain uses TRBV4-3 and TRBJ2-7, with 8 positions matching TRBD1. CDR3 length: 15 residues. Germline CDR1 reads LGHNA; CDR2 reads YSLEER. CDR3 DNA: TGCGCCAGCAGCCAAGATGGGGCAGGGGGCTACGAGCAGAACTTC. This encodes CASSQDGAGGYEQNF.

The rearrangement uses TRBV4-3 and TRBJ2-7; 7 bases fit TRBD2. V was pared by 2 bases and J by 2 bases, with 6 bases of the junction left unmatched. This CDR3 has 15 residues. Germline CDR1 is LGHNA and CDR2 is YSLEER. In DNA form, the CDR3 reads TGCGCCAGCAGCCAATTTCTAGCGGTTACCTACGAGCAGTACTTC. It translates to CASSQFLAVTYEQYF.

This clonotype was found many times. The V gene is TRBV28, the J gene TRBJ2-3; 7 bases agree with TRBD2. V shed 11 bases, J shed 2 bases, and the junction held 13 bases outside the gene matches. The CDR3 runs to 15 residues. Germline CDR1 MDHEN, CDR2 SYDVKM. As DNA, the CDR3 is TGTGCCGTTCAGCGGGAACTAGCCTACACAGATACGCAGTATTTT. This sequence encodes CAVQRELAYTDTQYF.

Here the CDR3 reads CASSWGTGGTTEAFF. CDR3 in DNA: TGTGCCAGCAGCTGGGGGACAGGGGGTACCACTGAAGCTTTCTTT. This sequence joins TRBV5-6 and TRBJ1-1; 11 bases are shared with TRBD1. Germline trimming cut 3 bases from V and 4 bases from J; bases unmatched to any gene: 5. CDR1 and CDR2 (germline): SGHDT, YYEEEE. CDR3 length equals 15 residues.

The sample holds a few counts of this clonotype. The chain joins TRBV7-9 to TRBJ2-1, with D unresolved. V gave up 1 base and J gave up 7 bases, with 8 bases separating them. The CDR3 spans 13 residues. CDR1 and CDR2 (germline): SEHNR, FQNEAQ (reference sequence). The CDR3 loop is CASSLGVFNEQFF. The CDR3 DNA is TGTGCCAGCAGCTTAGGAGTTTTTAATGAGCAGTTCTTC.

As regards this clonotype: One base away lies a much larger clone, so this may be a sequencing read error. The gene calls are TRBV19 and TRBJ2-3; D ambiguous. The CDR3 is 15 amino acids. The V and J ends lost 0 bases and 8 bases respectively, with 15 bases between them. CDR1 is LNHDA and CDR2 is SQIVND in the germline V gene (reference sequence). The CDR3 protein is CASSIDLGDPGTQYF. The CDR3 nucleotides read TGTGCCAGTAGTATAGATCTTGGGGATCCAGGTACGCAGTATTTT.

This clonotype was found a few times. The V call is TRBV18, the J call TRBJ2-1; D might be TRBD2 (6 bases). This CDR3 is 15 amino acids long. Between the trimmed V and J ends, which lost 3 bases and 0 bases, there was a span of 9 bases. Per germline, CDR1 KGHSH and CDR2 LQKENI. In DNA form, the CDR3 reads TGTGCCAGCTCACCGGGAGGAAGCTCCTACAATGAGCAGTTCTTC. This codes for CASSPGGSSYNEQFF.

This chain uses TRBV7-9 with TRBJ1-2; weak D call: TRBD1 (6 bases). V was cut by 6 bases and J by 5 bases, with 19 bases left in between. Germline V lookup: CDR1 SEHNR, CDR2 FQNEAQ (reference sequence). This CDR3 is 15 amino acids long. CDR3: CASRPGGPRRYGYTF. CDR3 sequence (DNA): TGTGCCAGCAGACCGGGGGGCCCAAGGAGATATGGCTACACCTTC.

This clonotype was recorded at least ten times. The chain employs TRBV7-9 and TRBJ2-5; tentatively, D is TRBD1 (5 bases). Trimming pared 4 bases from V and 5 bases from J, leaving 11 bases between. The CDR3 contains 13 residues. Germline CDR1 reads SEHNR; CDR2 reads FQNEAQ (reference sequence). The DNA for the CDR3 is TGTGCCAGCAGCTACCAGGGTCAGGAGACCCAGTACTTC. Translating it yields CASSYQGQETQYF.

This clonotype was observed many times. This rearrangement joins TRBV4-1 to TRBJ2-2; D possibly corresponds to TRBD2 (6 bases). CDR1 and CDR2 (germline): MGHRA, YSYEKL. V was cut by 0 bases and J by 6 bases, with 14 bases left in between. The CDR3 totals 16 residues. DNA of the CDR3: TGCGCCAGCAGCCAAGAGGGGGGAGGTAACCCCGGGGAGCTGTTTTTT. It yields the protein CASSQEGGGNPGELFF.

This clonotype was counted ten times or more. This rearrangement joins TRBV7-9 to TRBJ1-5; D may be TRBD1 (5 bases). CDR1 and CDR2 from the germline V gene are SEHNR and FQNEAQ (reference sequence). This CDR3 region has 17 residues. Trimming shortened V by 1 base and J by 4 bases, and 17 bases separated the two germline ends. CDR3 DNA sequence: TGTGCCAGCAGCTTAGGGCGGGGGAAGGCCGGTAATCAGCCCCAGCATTTT. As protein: CASSLGRGKAGNQPQHF.

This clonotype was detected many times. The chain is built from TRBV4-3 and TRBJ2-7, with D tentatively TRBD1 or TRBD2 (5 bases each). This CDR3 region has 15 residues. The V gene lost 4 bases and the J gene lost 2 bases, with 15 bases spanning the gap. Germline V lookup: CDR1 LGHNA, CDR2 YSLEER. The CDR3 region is CASSLQGPPPYEQYF. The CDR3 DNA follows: TGCGCCAGCAGCCTCCAGGGACCCCCCCCCTACGAGCAGTACTTC.

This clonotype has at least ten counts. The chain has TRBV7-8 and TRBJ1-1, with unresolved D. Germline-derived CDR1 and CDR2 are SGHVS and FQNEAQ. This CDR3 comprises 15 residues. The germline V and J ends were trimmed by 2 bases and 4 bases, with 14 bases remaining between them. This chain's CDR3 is CASSLLSWPITEAFF. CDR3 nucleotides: TGTGCCAGCAGCTTACTGTCTTGGCCTATCACTGAAGCTTTCTTT.

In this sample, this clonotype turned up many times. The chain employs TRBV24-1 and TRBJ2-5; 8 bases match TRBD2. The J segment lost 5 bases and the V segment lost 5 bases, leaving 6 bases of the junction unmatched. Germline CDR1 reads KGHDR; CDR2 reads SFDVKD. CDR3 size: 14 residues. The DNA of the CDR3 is TGTGCCACCAGTGGACCGGGACTAGAGGAGACCCAGTACTTC. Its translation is CATSGPGLEETQYF.

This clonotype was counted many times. CDR3 in DNA: TGCGCCAGCAGCCGCGGTCCTAGCGGGAGGGCGGCCGGGGAGCTGTTTTTT. This codes for CASSRGPSGRAAGELFF. The chain has TRBV4-3 and TRBJ2-2; 12 positions match TRBD2. Germline V gene lookup returns CDR1 LGHNA and CDR2 YSLEER. The CDR3 has 17 residues. Trimming at V came to 4 bases and at J to 6 bases, leaving 9 bases not matched to a gene.

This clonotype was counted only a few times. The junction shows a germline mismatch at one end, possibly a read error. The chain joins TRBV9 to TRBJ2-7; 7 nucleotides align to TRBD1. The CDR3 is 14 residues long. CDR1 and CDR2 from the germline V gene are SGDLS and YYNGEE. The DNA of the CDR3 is TGTGTCAGCAGCGAGACAGGGAGAGCCTACGAGCAGTACTTC. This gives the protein CVSSETGRAYEQYF.

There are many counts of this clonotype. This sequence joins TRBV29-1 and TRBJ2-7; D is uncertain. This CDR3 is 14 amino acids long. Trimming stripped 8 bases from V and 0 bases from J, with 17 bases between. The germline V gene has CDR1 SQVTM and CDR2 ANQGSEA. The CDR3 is CSILSQVTSYEQYF. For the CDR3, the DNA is TGCAGCATACTAAGCCAGGTCACCTCCTACGAGCAGTACTTC.

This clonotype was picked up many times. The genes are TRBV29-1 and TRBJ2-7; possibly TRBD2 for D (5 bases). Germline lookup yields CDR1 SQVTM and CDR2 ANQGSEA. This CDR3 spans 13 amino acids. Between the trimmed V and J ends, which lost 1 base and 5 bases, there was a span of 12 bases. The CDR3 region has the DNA TGCAGCGTTGAAGGTCTAGCTAGGAACGAGCAGTACTTC. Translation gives CSVEGLARNEQYF.

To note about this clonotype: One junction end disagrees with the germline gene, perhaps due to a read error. CDR3 protein: CASGQAPQSSGNTIYF. CDR3 bases: TGCGCCAGCGGCCAAGCCCCTCAGTCGTCTGGAAACACCATATATTTT. The chain combines TRBV4-3 with TRBJ1-3; D ambiguous. The CDR3 contains 16 residues. Germline V gives CDR1 LGHNA, CDR2 YSLEER.

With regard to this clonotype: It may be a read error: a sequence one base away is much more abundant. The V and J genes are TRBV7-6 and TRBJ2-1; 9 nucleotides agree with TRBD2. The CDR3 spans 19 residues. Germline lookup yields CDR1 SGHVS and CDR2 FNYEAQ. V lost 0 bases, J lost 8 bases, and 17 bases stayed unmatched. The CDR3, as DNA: TGTGCCAGCAGCTTAGCGCCAAGCCCTATAGCGGGAGACGGTGATGAGCAGTTCTTC. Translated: CASSLAPSPIAGDGDEQFF. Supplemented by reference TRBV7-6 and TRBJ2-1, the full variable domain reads GAGVSQSPRYKVTKRGQDVALRCDPISGHVSLYWYRQALGQGPEFLTYFNYEAQQDKSGLPNDRFSAERPEGSISTLTIQRTEQRDSAMYRCASSLAPSPIAGDGDEQFFGPGTRLTVL.